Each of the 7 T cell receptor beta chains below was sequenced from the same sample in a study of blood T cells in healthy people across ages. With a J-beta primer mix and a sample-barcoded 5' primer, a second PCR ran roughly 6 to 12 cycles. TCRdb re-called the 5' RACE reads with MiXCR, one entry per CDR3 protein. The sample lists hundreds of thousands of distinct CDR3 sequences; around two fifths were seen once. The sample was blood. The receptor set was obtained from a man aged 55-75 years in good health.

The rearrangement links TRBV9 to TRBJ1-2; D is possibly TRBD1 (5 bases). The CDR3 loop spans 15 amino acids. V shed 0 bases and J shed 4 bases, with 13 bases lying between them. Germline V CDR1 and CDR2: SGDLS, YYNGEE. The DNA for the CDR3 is TGTGCCAGCAGCGTAGTTCCAGGGTCGAGCTATGGCTACACCTTC. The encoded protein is CASSVVPGSSYGYTF.

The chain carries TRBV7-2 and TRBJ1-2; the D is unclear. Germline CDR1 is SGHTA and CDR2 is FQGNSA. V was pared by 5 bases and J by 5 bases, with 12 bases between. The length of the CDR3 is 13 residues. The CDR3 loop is CASSVEIEYGYTF. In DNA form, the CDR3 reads TGTGCCAGCAGCGTAGAGATAGAGTATGGCTACACCTTC.

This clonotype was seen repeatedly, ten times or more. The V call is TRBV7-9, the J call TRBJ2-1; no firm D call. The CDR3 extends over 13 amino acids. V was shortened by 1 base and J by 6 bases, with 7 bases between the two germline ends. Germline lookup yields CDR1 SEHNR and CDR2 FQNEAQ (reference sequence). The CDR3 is CASSLVDGNEQFF. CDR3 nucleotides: TGTGCCAGCAGCTTAGTAGACGGCAATGAGCAGTTCTTC.

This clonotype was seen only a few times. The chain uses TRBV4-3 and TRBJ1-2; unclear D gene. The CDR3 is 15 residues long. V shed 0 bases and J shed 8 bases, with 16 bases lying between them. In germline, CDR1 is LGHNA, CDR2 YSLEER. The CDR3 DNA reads TGCGCCAGCAGCCAAGATACCGGGAGGGTCGACGGCTACACCTTC. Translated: CASSQDTGRVDGYTF.

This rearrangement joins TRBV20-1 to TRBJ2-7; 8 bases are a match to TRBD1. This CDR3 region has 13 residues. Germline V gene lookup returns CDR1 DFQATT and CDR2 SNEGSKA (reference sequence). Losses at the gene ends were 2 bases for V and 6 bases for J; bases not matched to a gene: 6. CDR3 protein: CSARWAGTGEQYF. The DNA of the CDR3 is TGCAGTGCTAGATGGGCAGGGACAGGCGAGCAGTACTTC.

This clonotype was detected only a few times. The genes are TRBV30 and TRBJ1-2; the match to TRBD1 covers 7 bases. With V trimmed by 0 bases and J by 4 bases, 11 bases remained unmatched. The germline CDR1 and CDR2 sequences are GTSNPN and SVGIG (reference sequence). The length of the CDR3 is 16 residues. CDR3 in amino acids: CAWSVQRPQGVYGYTF. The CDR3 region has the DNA TGTGCCTGGAGTGTCCAGAGACCCCAGGGGGTCTATGGCTACACCTTC.

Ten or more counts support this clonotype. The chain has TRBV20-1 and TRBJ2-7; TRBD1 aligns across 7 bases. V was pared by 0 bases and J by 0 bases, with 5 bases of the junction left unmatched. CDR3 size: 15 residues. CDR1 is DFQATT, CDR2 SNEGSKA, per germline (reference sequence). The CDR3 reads CSARDGQAFSYEQYF. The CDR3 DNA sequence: TGCAGTGCTAGAGATGGACAGGCTTTCTCCTACGAGCAGTACTTC.